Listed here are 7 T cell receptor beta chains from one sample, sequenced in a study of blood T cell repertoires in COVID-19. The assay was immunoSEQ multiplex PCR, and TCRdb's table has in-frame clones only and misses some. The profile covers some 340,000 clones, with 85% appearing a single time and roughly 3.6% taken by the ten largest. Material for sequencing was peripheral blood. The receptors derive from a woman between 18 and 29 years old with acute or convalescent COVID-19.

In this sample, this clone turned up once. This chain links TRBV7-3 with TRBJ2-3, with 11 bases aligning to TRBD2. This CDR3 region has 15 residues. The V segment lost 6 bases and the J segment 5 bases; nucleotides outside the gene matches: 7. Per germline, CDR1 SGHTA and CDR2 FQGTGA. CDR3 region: CASRRTSGGGDTQYF. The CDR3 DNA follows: TGTGCCAGCAGAAGAACTAGCGGGGGCGGAGATACGCAGTATTTT.

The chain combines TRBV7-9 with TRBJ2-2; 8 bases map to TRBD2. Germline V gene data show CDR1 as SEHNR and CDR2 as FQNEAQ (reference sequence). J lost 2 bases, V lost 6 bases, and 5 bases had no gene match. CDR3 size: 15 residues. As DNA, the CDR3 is TGTGCCAGCAGACGGAGCGGGGGAAACACCGGGGAGCTGTTTTTT. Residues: CASRRSGGNTGELFF.

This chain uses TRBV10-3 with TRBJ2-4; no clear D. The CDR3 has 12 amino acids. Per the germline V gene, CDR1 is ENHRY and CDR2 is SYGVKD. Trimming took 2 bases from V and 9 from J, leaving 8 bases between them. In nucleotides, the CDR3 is TGTGCCATCAGTGAGGTCGGTTCCATTCAGTACTTC. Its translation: CAISEVGSIQYF.

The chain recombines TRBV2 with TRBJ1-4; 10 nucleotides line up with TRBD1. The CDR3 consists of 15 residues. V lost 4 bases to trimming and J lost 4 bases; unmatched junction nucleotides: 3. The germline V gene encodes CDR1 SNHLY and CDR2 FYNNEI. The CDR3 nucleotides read TGTGCCAGCAGTGCCAGGACAGGGGGTAATGAAAAACTGTTTTTT. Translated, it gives CASSARTGGNEKLFF.

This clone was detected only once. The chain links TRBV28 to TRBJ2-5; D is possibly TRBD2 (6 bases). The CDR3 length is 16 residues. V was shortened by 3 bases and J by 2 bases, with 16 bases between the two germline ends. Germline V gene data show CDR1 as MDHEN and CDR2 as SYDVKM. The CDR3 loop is CASSFDLGGPQETQYF. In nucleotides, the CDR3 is TGTGCCAGCAGTTTTGATCTGGGGGGACCACAAGAGACCCAGTACTTC.

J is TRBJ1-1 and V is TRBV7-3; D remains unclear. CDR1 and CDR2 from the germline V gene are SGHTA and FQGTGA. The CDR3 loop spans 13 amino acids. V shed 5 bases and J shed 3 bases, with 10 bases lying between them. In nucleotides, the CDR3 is TGTGCCAGCAGCAGGACCGGGGACACTGAAGCTTTCTTT. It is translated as CASSRTGDTEAFF.

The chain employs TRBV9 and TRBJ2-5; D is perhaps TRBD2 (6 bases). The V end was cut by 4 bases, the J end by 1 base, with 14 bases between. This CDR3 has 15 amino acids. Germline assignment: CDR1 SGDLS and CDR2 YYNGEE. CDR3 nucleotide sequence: TGTGCCAGCAGCATCGAATCGGGAGCCCAAGAGACCCAGTACTTC. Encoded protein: CASSIESGAQETQYF.